This TCR beta chain was recovered during a study of blood T cell repertoires in COVID-19. Study-wide context: Sample material is recorded as cDNA or gDNA derived from T cells, B-cell-depleted T cells, or PBMCs.

Germline loops: CDR1 SGHTA, CDR2 FQGTGA. Trimming took off 5 bases at V and 0 bases at J, with 7 bases between the two ends. CDR3 length equals 13 residues. Authors' processing steps: Estimation of nucleated cell counts relied on the amplification of reference gene primers. Generated by immunoSEQ multiplex PCR, the TCRdb table keeps only in-frame clones and is missing some. That table is the source of V, J and clone size, and D and trimming were worked out from the DNA. The sample records fewer than 200,000 clones, under 90% being singletons. This TCR came from a man aged 55-75 years with acute or convalescent COVID-19. Sequencing was performed on peripheral blood. The chain joins TRBV7-3 to TRBJ1-1; a possible D gene is TRBD1 (5 bases). The CDR3 DNA follows: TGTGCCAGCAGCCCACAGGTGAACACTGAAGCTTTCTTT. Protein product: CASSPQVNTEAFF.